A selection of T cell receptor beta chains follows, all from one sample in a study of blood T cell repertoires in COVID-19. Some clones are missing from TCRdb's copy, which holds only in-frame ones; the method was immunoSEQ multiplex PCR. The sample lists roughly 81,000 clones, about 91% occurring once. Sequencing input: peripheral blood. These TCRs come from a man between 70 and 80 years old with active or convalescent COVID-19. CDR3s leave out the opening cysteine and the closing phenylalanine or tryptophan. Expanded clones are given a class, and other clones once, few, many or no size at all.

j_call,v_call,clone_size,cdr3_aa
TRBJ1-5,TRBV30,-,AWSVSRWENQPQH
TRBJ1-2,TRBV30,-,AWSVPPPGYGYT
TRBJ2-7,TRBV29-1,-,SVTRDRGSYEQY
TRBJ2-1,TRBV5-4,-,ASSLVRGQYNEQF
TRBJ1-5,TRBV27,-,ASRLDSLISNQPQH
TRBJ2-7,TRBV29-1,once,SVVAGSGEQY
TRBJ2-1,TRBV18,-,ASSGTSGGYNEQF
TRBJ1-2,TRBV21-1,-,ASGESYT
TRBJ2-1,TRBV7-2,-,ASSLYWGGTYNEQF
TRBJ1-5,TRBV3-1/TRBV3-2,-,ASSQGAGEWANQPQH
TRBJ1-2,TRBV7-9,once,ASSLDPGGVYYGYT